The 14 T cell receptor beta chains in this list originate from one sample, sequenced in a study of blood T cell repertoires in COVID-19. The method was immunoSEQ multiplex PCR; TCRdb's version includes in-frame clones alone and lacks a portion of them. The table lists approximately 300,000 clones, around 90% of them singletons. The source material was peripheral blood. The receptors here all came from a man in his forties or fifties with active or convalescent COVID-19.

The chain carries TRBV4-1 and TRBJ1-1; 9 bases align to TRBD1. The germline gives CDR1 MGHRA, CDR2 YSYEKL. Trimming took 3 bases from V and 3 from J; bases not matched to a gene: 2. The CDR3 consists of 14 residues. The CDR3 bases are TGCGCCAGCAGCCATCGGACAGGGGACACTGAAGCTTTCTTT. Its translation is CASSHRTGDTEAFF.

This clone was recorded a few times. V usage is TRBV7-2 and J usage is TRBJ2-5, with 9 bases fitting TRBD2. Unmatched junction bases numbered 4, after V lost 3 bases and J lost 5 bases. The germline V gene encodes CDR1 SGHTA and CDR2 FQGNSA. The CDR3 spans 14 residues. CDR3 protein: CASSLFSGGETQYF. CDR3 nucleotides: TGTGCCAGCAGCTTGTTTAGCGGGGGCGAGACCCAGTACTTC.

The V and J genes are TRBV30 and TRBJ1-1; D unresolved. Germline CDR1 is GTSNPN and CDR2 is SVGIG (reference sequence). Trimming removed 0 bases at V and 1 base at J, with 15 bases between. The CDR3 sequence is 16 residues long. CDR3 bases: TGTGCCTGGAGTGTAAGGTCGGGTCTGACGAACACTGAAGCTTTCTTT. It specifies CAWSVRSGLTNTEAFF.

This clone was detected only a few times. This chain connects TRBV7-2 to TRBJ2-3; maybe TRBD2 (5 bases). Germline lookup yields CDR1 SGHTA and CDR2 FQGNSA. The CDR3 spans 13 residues. V was clipped by 5 bases and J by 2 bases, with 8 bases between them. Here the CDR3 reads CASSLDFTDTQYF. The DNA for the CDR3 is TGTGCCAGCAGCCTGGACTTCACAGATACGCAGTATTTT.

Only a few counts were recorded for this clone. CDR3 nucleotide sequence: TGTGCCACCAGCAGAGGTAGGGGGGAGCAGTTCTTC. It specifies CATSRGRGEQFF. The V and J genes are TRBV15 and TRBJ2-1, with D possibly being TRBD1 (6 bases). The germline V gene has CDR1 LNHNV and CDR2 YYDKDF (reference sequence). The CDR3 extends over 12 amino acids. V gave up 1 base and J gave up 10 bases, with 8 bases separating them. Looking up the rest from reference TRBV15 and TRBJ2-1 gives the full variable domain: DAMVIQNPRYQVTQFGKPVTLSCSQTLNHNVMYWYQQKSSQAPKLLFHYYDKDFNNEADTPDNFQSRRPNTSFCFLDIRSPGLGDTAMYLCATSRGRGEQFFGPGTRLTVL.

This clone was detected only once. This sample also contains other DNA sequences that code for the same CDR3. V usage is TRBV10-3 and J usage is TRBJ2-2; 8 bases align to TRBD1. The V and J ends lost 6 bases and 2 bases, in that order; junction bases with no gene match: 2. From germline, CDR1 is ENHRY and CDR2 SYGVKD. The CDR3 loop spans 14 amino acids. In nucleotides, the CDR3 is TGTGCCATCAGACAGGGGGGAAACACCGGGGAGCTGTTTTTT. Translating it yields CAIRQGGNTGELFF.

This chain uses TRBV5-6 with TRBJ1-2; D not certain. Germline V gene data show CDR1 as SGHDT and CDR2 as YYEEEE. CDR3 size: 14 residues. The V end lost 4 bases, the J end lost 5 bases, and 15 bases lay between the germline ends. The DNA for the CDR3 is TGTGCCAGCAGCAGGCCGGGGTTTACTTATGGCTACACCTTC. It translates to CASSRPGFTYGYTF. Combining the CDR3 with reference TRBV5-6 and TRBJ1-2 gives the whole variable domain DAGVTQSPTHLIKTRGQQVTLRCSPKSGHDTVSWYQQALGQGPQFIFQYYEEEERQRGNFPDRFSGHQFPNYSSELNVNALLLGDSALYLCASSRPGFTYGYTFGSGTRLTVV.

The chain links TRBV4-3 to TRBJ2-7; 11 bases line up with TRBD2. With V trimmed by 1 base and J by 2 bases, 1 base remained unmatched. Germline V CDR1 and CDR2: LGHNA, YSLEER. This CDR3 has 15 amino acids. The DNA of the CDR3 is TGCGCCAGCAGCCAAGTTAGCGGGGGGGCCTACGAGCAGTACTTC. Protein product: CASSQVSGGAYEQYF.

This clone occurred a few times. The V call is TRBV18, the J call TRBJ2-2; D perhaps matches TRBD2 (5 bases). The CDR3 is 14 amino acids. In germline, CDR1 is KGHSH, CDR2 LQKENI. V lost 2 bases and J lost 3, with 7 bases in between. The CDR3 nucleotides read TGTGCCAGCTCACCATTGAGGGACACCGGGGAGCTGTTTTTT. This codes for CASSPLRDTGELFF. Looking up the rest from reference TRBV18 and TRBJ2-2 gives the full variable domain: NAGVMQNPRHLVRRRGQEARLRCSPMKGHSHVYWYRQLPEEGLKFMVYLQKENIIDESGMPKERFSAEFPKEGPSILRIQQVVRGDSAAYFCASSPLRDTGELFFGEGSRLTVL.

The chain links TRBV10-3 to TRBJ1-6; possible D gene TRBD1, 5 bases. Germline CDR1 ENHRY, CDR2 SYGVKD. This CDR3 contains 13 residues. Trimming stripped 5 bases from V and 8 bases from J, with 10 bases between. The CDR3 DNA sequence: TGTGCCATCAGTTCGGGGGGGGATTCACCCCTCCACTTT. Encoded protein: CAISSGGDSPLHF.

Regarding this clone: One end of the junction varies from germline; a read error may be responsible. CDR3 in amino acids: CASSYETGLSF. CDR3 nucleotide sequence: TGTGCCAGCAGTTACGAGACAGGGCTTTCTTTT. V and J are TRBV6-6 and TRBJ1-4, with TRBD1 matching over 7 bases. CDR3 length: 11 residues. CDR1 is MNHNY, CDR2 SVGAGI, per germline (reference sequence).

With respect to this clone: Distinct nucleotide sequences in the sample also encode this CDR3. The genes are TRBV10-3 and TRBJ1-5, with a weak D call TRBD1 (6 bases). Trimming left V 6 bases short and J 5 bases short, with 11 bases between. The CDR3 extends over 13 amino acids. In germline, CDR1 is ENHRY, CDR2 SYGVKD. The CDR3 loop is CAISPQGYQPQHF. CDR3 DNA: TGTGCCATCAGCCCACAGGGCTATCAGCCCCAGCATTTT.

This chain connects TRBV5-1 to TRBJ1-1; D call uncertain. CDR3 size: 15 residues. Looked up from germline, CDR1 is SGHRS and CDR2 is YFSETQ. V was trimmed by 2 bases and J by 4 bases, leaving 15 bases between them. Here the CDR3 reads CASSLDSVGRTEAFF. For the CDR3, the DNA is TGCGCCAGCAGCTTAGACTCGGTCGGCCGCACTGAAGCTTTCTTT.

The V call is TRBV5-1, the J call TRBJ2-1; possibly TRBD2 for D (5 bases). V was clipped by 0 bases and J by 4 bases, with 17 bases between them. Germline-derived CDR1 and CDR2 are SGHRS and YFSETQ. The CDR3 has 17 amino acids. Here the CDR3 DNA reads TGCGCCAGCAGCTTGGGTTCTAGTGGCGGGTTATACAATGAGCAGTTCTTC. Its translation: CASSLGSSGGLYNEQFF.